This T cell receptor beta chain was captured by sequencing in a study of early T cells in non-severe SARS-CoV-2 infection. Study at large: Bulk RNA isolated from unsorted whole blood underwent sequencing; chains were not paired. Study observations and caveats: Clonotype matching in VDJdb favored anti-spike CD8 responses and did not capture private and CD4 specificities.

The TCR library protocol was used to attach unique molecular identifiers. These identifiers were attached to individual cDNA molecules. TCRdb fed the 5' RACE reads into MiXCR, producing one record per CDR3 protein. The sample lists around 50,000 distinct CDR3 sequences; around 6% were seen once. Germline CDR1 reads SQVTM; CDR2 reads ANQGSEA. J was trimmed by 4 bases and V by 6 bases; bases with no gene match: 18. CDR3 length: 17 amino acids. This clonotype occurred many times. Its antigen remains unidentified. The specimen sequenced was whole blood. This TCR was sampled from an adult who was a healthcare worker with PCR-confirmed SARS-CoV-2 infection or an uninfected control (not recorded which). The rearrangement joins TRBV29-1 to TRBJ1-2, with 9 bases fitting TRBD1. The CDR3 DNA is TGCAGCGTCCTAGGAGGAGACAGGGGGGGATCGAGCTATGGCTACACCTTC. Its translation: CSVLGGDRGGSSYGYTF.